Listed here is a single TCR beta chain. Its target is not known. The CDR3 length is 15 residues. Trimming removed 0 bases from V and 2 bases from J; junction bases left unmatched: 5. Germline loops: CDR1 SGHKS, CDR2 YYEKEE (reference sequence). Listed TCR primers and previously described methods were used for bulk TCR libraries. One entry per CDR3 protein results from TCRdb running MiXCR on the PCR reads. The sample yields around 480,000 distinct CDR3 sequences, about 21% seen once. The data were taken from a study of molecular identifiers for immune sequencing clone quantification. General study results and limits: Over 98% of effector molecules, but under 1% in naive cells, were held by clones with more than 20 RNA copies.

When naive CD8 T cells were sorted, they were gated as CD8+CD4-CCR7+CD45RA+. This rearrangement joins TRBV5-5 to TRBJ2-7, with 7 bases that match TRBD2. The sequenced sample was naive CD8+ T cells from blood, with Jurkat cell RNA spiked in. The subset denotes: FACS-sorted CD8+CD4-CCR7+CD45RA+ naive T cells. This receptor was identified in a human donor in good health. Some libraries in this study had Jurkat cell RNA spiked in. CDR3 sequence: CASSLVLADTYEQYF. Written as DNA, the CDR3 is TGTGCCAGCAGCTTGGTCCTAGCGGATACCTACGAGCAGTACTTC.